Below, 2 T cell receptor beta chains from the same sample are listed, as sequenced in a study of CD8 T cells in Susac syndrome. An input of roughly 0.5 to 1 ug of RNA was subjected to reverse transcription using random hexamers. TCRdb reprocessed the immunoSEQ multiplex PCR reads with MiXCR, giving one entry per CDR3 protein. The data show roughly 80,000 distinct CDR3 sequences, around 94% seen once. Sample: CD8+ T cells from PBMCs. The receptors originated from a human donor with Susac syndrome.

The V and J genes are TRBV9 and TRBJ1-2; 8 bases align to TRBD1. There are 12 residues in the CDR3. CDR1 and CDR2 from the germline V gene are SGDLS and YYNGEE. Unmatched junction bases numbered 6, after V lost 9 bases and J lost 5 bases. The CDR3 reads CATGDRRYGYTF. The CDR3 nucleotides read TGTGCCACCGGGGACAGGAGATATGGCTACACCTTC.

This rearrangement joins TRBV3-1 to TRBJ2-6; no reliable D call. The CDR3 runs to 16 residues. Trimming pared 1 base from V and 4 bases from J, leaving 11 bases between. Germline V lookup: CDR1 LGHDT, CDR2 YNNKEL (reference sequence). CDR3 sequence: CASSQATLSGANVLTF. DNA for the CDR3: TGTGCCAGCAGCCAAGCTACCCTCTCCGGGGCCAACGTCCTGACTTTC.